Described below is a single T cell receptor beta chain sequence and its context. In the source study's methods: Amplification of reference gene primers was used by the study to estimate nucleated cell counts. Measured with immunoSEQ multiplex PCR; TCRdb has only the in-frame clones, and not every one. From that table come the V and J calls and clone size; the DNA was used to work out D and trimming. The repertoire holds around 230,000 clones, with approximately 80% as singletons. The data were obtained in a study of blood T cell repertoires in COVID-19. Across the whole study: Material from acute and convalescent COVID-19 was sourced from the United States, Italy and Spain.

This CDR3 is 15 amino acids long. The V end lost 1 base, the J end lost 0 bases, and 9 bases lay between the germline ends. Germline-derived CDR1 and CDR2 are SGHAT and FQNNGV. Individuals aged roughly 18 to 95 years were recruited from roughly 23 US areas. Cohort allocation depended upon clinical history that participants reported. V gene TRBV11-2 combines with J gene TRBJ2-5, with D hard to call. The material sequenced was PBMCs or T cells enriched from blood (not recorded which). This sequence was found in a man in his forties who had recovered from COVID-19. The CDR3, as DNA: TGTGCCAGCAGCTTAGGGCAAACAGACCAAGAGACCCAGTACTTC. Protein: CASSLGQTDQETQYF.